These 21 T cell receptor beta chains were all obtained from the same sample, sequenced in a study of circulating tumor DNA in untreated peripheral T-cell lymphoma. Using immunoSEQ multiplex PCR, the repertoire was profiled, and TCRdb retains in-frame clones only, with some absent. The sample contains 8,800 or so clones, roughly 80% of which appear only once. The material sequenced was tumor tissue. The receptors shown here come from a human donor with peripheral T-cell lymphoma.

The V and J genes are TRBV18 and TRBJ2-7; 9 nucleotides agree with TRBD1. CDR1 and CDR2 from the germline V gene are KGHSH and LQKENI. The V gene end was trimmed by 0 bases and the J gene end by 6 bases; junction bases not matched to a gene: 9. The CDR3 is 16 residues long. This CDR3 reads CASSPPDRGLLGEQYF. Written as DNA, the CDR3 is TGTGCCAGCTCACCACCGGACAGGGGATTATTGGGCGAGCAGTACTTC.

The chain is built from TRBV6-8 and TRBJ1-1, with D hard to call. With 7 bases removed from V and 0 bases from J, the gap between germline ends came to 12 bases. The CDR3 extends over 14 amino acids. Germline CDR1 reads MNHGY; CDR2 reads SAAAGT. CDR3 DNA: TGTGCCAGCAAACCTCCGTCCCTGAACACTGAAGCTTTCTTT. Translated: CASKPPSLNTEAFF.

This clone was detected only a few times. This CDR3 is CASSQILGNSPLHF. The CDR3 region has the DNA TGTGCCAGCAGCCAGATCCTTGGAAATTCACCCCTCCACTTT. The rearrangement joins TRBV11-3 to TRBJ1-6; D not certain. CDR3 size: 14 residues. Trimming cost V 5 bases and J 7 bases, with 12 bases left between them. Germline V gives CDR1 SGHNT, CDR2 YENEEA.

The chain joins TRBV29-1 to TRBJ1-4; 8 nucleotides line up with TRBD1. Germline V gives CDR1 SQVTM, CDR2 ANQGSEA. The CDR3 extends over 12 amino acids. V shed 8 bases, J shed 8 bases, and the junction held 7 bases outside the gene matches. CDR3 loop: CSPRTGTEKLFF. CDR3 nucleotides: TGCAGCCCTCGGACAGGGACGGAAAAACTGTTTTTT.

The V and J genes are TRBV6-8 and TRBJ2-3, with D possibly matching TRBD1 (8 bases). Trimming took off 0 bases at V and 6 bases at J, with 13 bases between the two ends. There are 15 residues in the CDR3. The germline CDR1 and CDR2 sequences are MNHGY and SAAAGT. In DNA, the CDR3 is TGTGCCAGCAGTTACTCACAGGGGGGGCCGGATACGCAGTATTTT. As protein: CASSYSQGGPDTQYF.

The chain links TRBV6-8 to TRBJ1-1; 7 bases agree with TRBD1. CDR3 size: 12 residues. V dropped 5 bases and J dropped 3; count of bases not matched to a gene: 0. Germline lookup yields CDR1 MNHGY and CDR2 SAAAGT. The CDR3 coding sequence is TGTGCCAGCAGTGACAGGGACACTGAAGCTTTCTTT. Its protein product is CASSDRDTEAFF.

This clone was seen a handful of times. The rearrangement joins TRBV18 to TRBJ1-2; D is undetermined. V shed 2 bases and J shed 2 bases, with 6 bases lying between them. Germline V lookup: CDR1 KGHSH, CDR2 LQKENI. This CDR3 has 13 residues. The CDR3 spells CASSPSSNYGYTF. DNA for the CDR3: TGTGCCAGCTCACCAAGCTCGAACTATGGCTACACCTTC. Complete variable domain (other parts from reference TRBV18 and TRBJ1-2): NAGVMQNPRHLVRRRGQEARLRCSPMKGHSHVYWYRQLPEEGLKFMVYLQKENIIDESGMPKERFSAEFPKEGPSILRIQQVVRGDSAAYFCASSPSSNYGYTFGSGTRLTVV.

The CDR3: CASSPEGGAAFYEQYF. CDR3 sequence (DNA): TGTGCCAGCAGCCCGGAGGGGGGGGCTGCGTTCTACGAGCAGTACTTC. The chain has TRBV5-8 and TRBJ2-7; possible D gene TRBD2, 7 bases. This CDR3 spans 16 amino acids. Germline V gene lookup returns CDR1 SGHTS and CDR2 YDEGEE. The germline V and J ends were trimmed by 4 bases and 3 bases, with 20 bases remaining between them.

The V call is TRBV29-1, the J call TRBJ2-5, with 7 nucleotides matching TRBD2. This CDR3 spans 13 amino acids. Looked up from germline, CDR1 is SQVTM and CDR2 is ANQGSEA. V was clipped by 7 bases and J by 5 bases; unmatched bases: 10. CDR3 DNA sequence: TGCAGCGGTGGTGGCGGGGGATTCGAGACCCAGTACTTC. It specifies CSGGGGGFETQYF.

The rearrangement uses TRBV14 and TRBJ2-2; 11 bases map to TRBD1. The J segment lost 8 bases and the V segment lost 5 bases, leaving 10 bases of the junction unmatched. The CDR3 has 16 amino acids. From germline, CDR1 is SGHDN and CDR2 FVKESK. CDR3 protein: CASSSNRDRGTGELFF. The DNA for the CDR3 is TGTGCCAGCAGCTCGAACCGGGACAGGGGGACTGGGGAGCTGTTTTTT.

The V and J genes are TRBV11-3 and TRBJ1-6; D remains ambiguous. This CDR3 comprises 15 residues. The germline gives CDR1 SGHNT, CDR2 YENEEA. The V end was cut by 2 bases, the J end by 9 bases, with 14 bases between. The CDR3 DNA is TGTGCCAGCAGCTTACGGCTCGGCGATAGTTCACCCCTCCACTTT. Translation gives CASSLRLGDSSPLHF.

This clone came up once. The chain couples TRBV6-8 to TRBJ2-2; TRBD2 matches at 12 bases. Per the germline V gene, CDR1 is MNHGY and CDR2 is SAAAGT. V gave up 7 bases and J gave up 3 bases; unmatched junction bases: 9. The CDR3 length is 17 residues. This CDR3 is CASTQTSGGPYTGELFF. In nucleotides, the CDR3 is TGTGCCAGCACCCAGACTAGCGGGGGACCGTACACCGGGGAGCTGTTTTTT.

The V gene is TRBV1, the J gene TRBJ1-2. TRBV1 is assigned pseudogene status. The CDR3 consists of 15 residues. CDR3 amino acids: CASSQEEPGIAGYTF. In DNA, the CDR3 is TGCGCCAGCAGCCAAGAGGAACCCGGGATCGCGGGCTACACCTTC.

This chain joins TRBV6-8 and TRBJ1-1; D gene unclear. The germline CDR1 and CDR2 sequences are MNHGY and SAAAGT. V was clipped by 2 bases and J by 3 bases, with 19 bases between them. The CDR3 has 17 residues. DNA of the CDR3: TGTGCCAGCAGTTACGGGTTTGCAGGAGTCTCGGACACTGAAGCTTTCTTT. This encodes CASSYGFAGVSDTEAFF.

The count of this clone is one. The V gene is TRBV19, the J gene TRBJ2-7, with D tentatively TRBD2 (5 bases). The CDR3 is 15 residues long. Germline values: CDR1 LNHDA, CDR2 SQIVND (reference sequence). Trimming cost V 3 bases and J 0 bases, with 12 bases left between them. CDR3 region: CASSIYSGSSYEQYF. The DNA for the CDR3 is TGTGCCAGTAGTATCTACTCGGGGAGCTCCTACGAGCAGTACTTC.

V usage is TRBV11-3 and J usage is TRBJ1-5; D gene uncertain. Germline V gene lookup returns CDR1 SGHNT and CDR2 YENEEA. Trimming took off 2 bases at V and 12 bases at J, with 17 bases between the two ends. The CDR3 spans 14 residues. In DNA form, the CDR3 reads TGTGCCAGCAGCTTACCCGCCTCAATTGGGATCCAGCATTTT. Protein sequence: CASSLPASIGIQHF.

V usage is TRBV9 and J usage is TRBJ1-2; D gene unclear. The CDR3 has 17 amino acids. From germline, CDR1 is SGDLS and CDR2 YYNGEE. Between the trimmed V and J ends, which lost 3 bases and 0 bases, there was a span of 18 bases. CDR3 amino acids: CASSETPSGTANYGYTF. In nucleotides, the CDR3 is TGTGCCAGCAGCGAGACCCCTTCCGGAACGGCTAACTATGGCTACACCTTC.

This chain connects TRBV19 to TRBJ2-1, with 10 bases aligning to TRBD2. With V trimmed by 3 bases and J by 5 bases, 4 bases remained unmatched. The CDR3 loop spans 15 amino acids. Germline values: CDR1 LNHDA, CDR2 SQIVND (reference sequence). CDR3 nucleotide sequence: TGTGCCAGTAGTATCCTAGCGGGGGATCACAATGAGCAGTTCTTC. Residues: CASSILAGDHNEQFF.

V gene TRBV11-3 combines with J gene TRBJ1-1; 9 nucleotides line up with TRBD1. V shed 5 bases, J shed 7 bases, and the junction held 8 bases outside the gene matches. Germline V gene data show CDR1 as SGHNT and CDR2 as YENEEA. The CDR3 runs to 14 residues. The CDR3 region has the DNA TGTGCCAGCAGCGCCTGGAACAGGGGGCTTGAAGCTTTCTTT. It encodes CASSAWNRGLEAFF.

The rearrangement links TRBV7-1 to TRBJ1-4, with 7 bases fitting TRBD1. TRBV7-1 is identified as an open reading frame with a role that is uncertain. Losses at the gene ends were 6 bases for V and 7 bases for J; bases not matched to a gene: 5. The CDR3 runs 13 residues. CDR3 coding DNA: TGTGCCAGCAGATCCAGGGGGAGTGAAAAACTGTTTTTT. Its translation is CASRSRGSEKLFF.

The V call is TRBV28, the J call TRBJ2-3; TRBD2 matches 11 bases. Germline V gives CDR1 MDHEN, CDR2 SYDVKM. This CDR3 has 15 residues. V gave up 4 bases and J gave up 5 bases; unmatched junction bases: 5. CDR3 DNA sequence: TGTGCCAGCAGTTCCACCGGGACTAGCGGAGATACGCAGTATTTT. Translated: CASSSTGTSGDTQYF.